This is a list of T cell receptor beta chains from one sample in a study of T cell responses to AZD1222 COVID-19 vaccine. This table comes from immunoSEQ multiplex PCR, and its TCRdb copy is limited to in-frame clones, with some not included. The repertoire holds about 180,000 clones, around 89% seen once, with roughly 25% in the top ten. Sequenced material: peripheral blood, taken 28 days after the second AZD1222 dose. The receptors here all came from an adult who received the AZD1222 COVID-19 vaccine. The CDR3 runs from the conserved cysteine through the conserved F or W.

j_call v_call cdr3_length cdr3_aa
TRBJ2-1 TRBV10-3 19 CAISESVVAGGRSYNEQFF
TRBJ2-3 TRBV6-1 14 CASSEASITDTQYF
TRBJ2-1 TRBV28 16 CASSPAGAGGWDEQFF
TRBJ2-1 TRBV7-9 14 CASSSKGSHNEQFF
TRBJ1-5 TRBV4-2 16 CASSHLRDTAAQPQHF
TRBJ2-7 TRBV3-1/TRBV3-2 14 CASSQVARGVEQYF
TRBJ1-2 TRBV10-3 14 CAISESGPNYGYTF
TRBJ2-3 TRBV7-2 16 CASSLGPAGGTDTQYF
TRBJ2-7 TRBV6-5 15 CASSYSLTGAYEQYF
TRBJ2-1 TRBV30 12 CAWSRLQSSSFF
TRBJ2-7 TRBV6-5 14 CASSPSANSYEQYF
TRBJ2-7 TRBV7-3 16 CASSPRGQSGLYEQYF
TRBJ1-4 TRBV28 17 CASSLPYPRSTNEKLFF
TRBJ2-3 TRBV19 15 CASSPGQPVWNTQYF
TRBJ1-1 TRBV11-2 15 CASSPIQGAGTEAFF
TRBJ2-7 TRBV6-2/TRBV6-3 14 CASSYSGLSYEQYF
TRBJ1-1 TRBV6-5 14 CASSTPDRGGEAFF
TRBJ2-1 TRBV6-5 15 CASSHLAGPPHEQFF
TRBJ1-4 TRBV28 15 CASTSPGATNEKLFF
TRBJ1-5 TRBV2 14 CASSEGAGYQPQHF
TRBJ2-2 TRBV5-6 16 CASSFRGRRDTGELFF
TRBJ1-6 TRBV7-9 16 CASSLGDRGHNSPLHF
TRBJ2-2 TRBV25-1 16 CASRQAGTLNTGELFF
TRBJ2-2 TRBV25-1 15 CASSLPGGGTGELFF
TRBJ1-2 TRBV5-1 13 CASSLPLGDGYTF
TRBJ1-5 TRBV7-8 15 CASKEGPIRNQPQHF
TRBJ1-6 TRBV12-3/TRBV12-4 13 CASSGRYNSPLHF
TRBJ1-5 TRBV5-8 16 CASRWTGFYSNQPQHF
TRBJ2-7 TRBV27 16 CASSGPEGARAYEQYF
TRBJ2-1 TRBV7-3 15 CASSPGASGYNEQFF
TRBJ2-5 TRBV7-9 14 CASSTGTGEKTQYF
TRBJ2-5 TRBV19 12 CASSMKDQTQYF
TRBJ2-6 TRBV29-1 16 CSVIPGQGAGANVLTF
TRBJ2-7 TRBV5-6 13 CASSSGTSYEQYF
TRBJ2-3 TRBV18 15 CASSPRVAGTDTQYF
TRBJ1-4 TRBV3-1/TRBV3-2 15 CASSQGGRDDEKLFF
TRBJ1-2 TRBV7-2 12 CASNDGDGSYTF
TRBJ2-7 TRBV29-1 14 CSVEFGSRGYEQYF
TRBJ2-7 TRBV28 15 CASSLQREGGPEQYF
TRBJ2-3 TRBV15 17 CATSRARQGSGADTQYF
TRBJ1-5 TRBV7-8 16 CASSLAGLGIDQPQHF
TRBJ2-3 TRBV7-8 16 CASSMTSGTSTDTQYF
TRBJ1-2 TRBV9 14 CASSVDGSNYGYTF
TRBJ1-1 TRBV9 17 CASSHRDRARMNTEAFF
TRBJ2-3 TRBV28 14 CASSQGQYTDTQYF
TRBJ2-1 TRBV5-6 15 CASSFGTGLYNEQFF
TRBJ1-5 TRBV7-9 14 CASSSDRVNQPQHF
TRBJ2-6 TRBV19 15 CASSIARTRANVLTF
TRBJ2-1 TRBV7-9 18 CASSLVITAASSYNEQFF
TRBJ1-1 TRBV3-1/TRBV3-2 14 CASSLAQGDTEAFF
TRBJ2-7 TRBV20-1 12 CSASSLPYEQYF
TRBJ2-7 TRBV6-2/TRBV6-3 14 CASSYGGASYEQYF
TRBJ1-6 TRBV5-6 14 CASSLGRGNSPLHF
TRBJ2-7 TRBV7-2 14 CASSLQRGPYEQYF
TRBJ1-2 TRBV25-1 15 CASSDHLQGAYGYTF
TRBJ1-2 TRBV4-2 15 CASSQAELVRDGYTF
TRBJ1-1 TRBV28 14 CASRKGTGGTEAFF
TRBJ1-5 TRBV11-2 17 CASSLGRTTYSNQPQHF
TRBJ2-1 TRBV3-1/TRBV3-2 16 CASSQDSSGPYNEQFF